A selection of T cell receptor beta chains follows, all from one sample in a study of shared clonotypes between healthy human individuals. Sequenced by immunoSEQ multiplex PCR; TCRdb stores in-frame clones only, minus some. The table has some 1.4 million clones, around 97% seen once. Material: naive CD4+ T cells sorted from blood. These receptors were collected from a man younger than 45 in good health. Each CDR3 is given with its conserved first and last residue. Fields, in order: V gene, D gene, J gene, clone size, CDR3 protein, CDR3 DNA. A D gene is named only where the DNA matches it firmly. A row's size may be missing; if present it is once, few, many or a size class.

>TRBV9|TRBD1|TRBJ2-5|-
CASSVVTGGSETQYF
TGTGCCAGCAGCGTAGTGACAGGGGGGTCCGAGACCCAGTACTTC
>TRBV11-2|TRBD2|TRBJ2-2|-
CASSPPAGSNTGELFF
TGTGCCAGCAGTCCCCCAGCGGGGTCCAACACCGGGGAGCTGTTTTTT
>TRBV20-1|-|TRBJ1-1|-
CSADTSEAFF
TGCAGTGCGGACACATCCGAAGCTTTCTTT
>TRBV28|TRBD2|TRBJ2-5|-
CASSLMSAGGETQYF
TGTGCCAGCAGTTTGATGTCAGCGGGGGGAGAGACCCAGTACTTC
>TRBV28|-|TRBJ1-1|-
CASATPGQNTEAFF
TGTGCCAGCGCGACACCGGGACAGAACACTGAAGCTTTCTTT
>TRBV4-2|-|TRBJ1-1|once
CASSQELEITLWTEAFF
TGTGCCAGCAGCCAAGAACTCGAGATAACGTTGTGGACTGAAGCTTTCTTT
>TRBV18|-|TRBJ2-5|-
CASSGQGNYQETQYF
TGTGCCAGCTCAGGTCAGGGTAACTACCAAGAGACCCAGTACTTC
>TRBV11-3|-|TRBJ2-3|-
CASSSGGLLTDTQYF
TGTGCCAGCAGCTCCGGGGGGCTTCTGACAGATACGCAGTATTTT
>TRBV5-1|TRBD2|TRBJ2-1|once
CASSLAVAGLDNEQFF
TGCGCCAGCAGCTTGGCAGTAGCGGGGCTAGACAATGAGCAGTTCTTC
>TRBV27|-|TRBJ1-3|-
CASSAHRGNTIYF
TGTGCCAGCAGTGCCCACAGGGGAAACACCATATATTTT
>TRBV18|TRBD2|TRBJ2-1|-
CASSGTSVNEQFF
TGTGCCAGCTCAGGGACTAGCGTCAATGAGCAGTTCTTC
>TRBV9|-|TRBJ2-1|-
CASSATRGGEQFF
TGTGCCAGCAGCGCCACAAGGGGAGGTGAGCAGTTCTTC
>TRBV30|TRBD2|TRBJ2-2|-
CARAGLVTGELFF
TGTGCCCGGGCCGGACTAGTCACCGGGGAGCTGTTTTTT
>TRBV7-2|-|TRBJ2-1|-
CASSLAPEQFF
TGTGCCAGCAGCCTAGCGCCTGAGCAGTTCTTC
>TRBV19|-|TRBJ2-7|-
CASSTHSGYYEQYF
TGTGCCAGTAGTACCCATTCCGGGTACTACGAGCAGTACTTC
>TRBV6-1|-|TRBJ2-7|once
CASSERYADEQYF
TGTGCCAGCAGTGAAAGGTACGCCGACGAGCAGTACTTC
>TRBV2|TRBD2|TRBJ2-7|-
CAPQPLWGGYEQYF
TGTGCCCCCCAGCCCCTTTGGGGGGGCTACGAGCAGTACTTC
>TRBV13|TRBD1|TRBJ2-7|once
CASSLGDRVPSYEQYF
TGTGCCAGCAGCTTAGGGGACAGGGTCCCTTCCTACGAGCAGTACTTC
>TRBV7-6|TRBD1|TRBJ2-2|-
CASSPTGLRTGELFF
TGTGCCAGCAGCCCGACAGGGCTTCGGACCGGGGAGCTGTTTTTT
>TRBV5-1|-|TRBJ1-4|-
CASSSQARNEKLFF
TGCGCCAGCAGCTCACAGGCTCGTAATGAAAAACTGTTTTTT
>TRBV5-1|-|TRBJ1-5|-
CASSLGDTDRPQHF
TGCGCCAGCAGCTTGGGGGACACCGACCGGCCCCAGCATTTT
>TRBV27|-|TRBJ2-7|-
CASSPLIRGAYEQYF
TGTGCCAGCAGCCCACTGATACGAGGTGCCTACGAGCAGTACTTC
>TRBV19|-|TRBJ1-2|-
CASSTTGTNYGYTF
TGTGCCAGTAGTACCACAGGGACTAACTATGGCTACACCTTC
>TRBV5-1|-|TRBJ2-5|-
CASSLKRETQYF
TGCGCCAGCAGCTTAAAAAGGGAGACCCAGTACTTC
>TRBV18|TRBD1|TRBJ2-5|-
CASSPPGQGGGETQYF
TGTGCCAGCTCACCACCCGGACAGGGAGGAGGAGAGACCCAGTACTTC
>TRBV18|-|TRBJ2-4|once
CASSPPTNIQYF
TGTGCCAGCTCACCACCGACGAACATTCAGTACTTC
>TRBV19|TRBD1|TRBJ2-5|-
CASSRQGARETQYF
TGTGCCAGTAGTAGACAGGGGGCGCGAGAGACCCAGTACTTC
>TRBV18|-|TRBJ1-1|few
CASSPLGTEAFF
TGTGCCAGCTCACCCCTAGGCACAGAAGCTTTCTTT